One sample yielded the 19 T cell receptor beta chains listed below, sequenced in a study of response to subunit inactivated influenza vaccine. MiXCR, run by TCRdb on the RT-PCR reads, gives a single entry per CDR3 protein. The sample includes 800,000 to 1,000,000 distinct CDR3 sequences, 21% of them seen just once. The source material was PBMCs from blood, sampled roughly 5 days after vaccination. These receptors originate from a middle-aged man who received an inactivated influenza vaccine.

This clonotype was recorded at least ten times. The chain recombines TRBV11-2 with TRBJ2-2; D is perhaps TRBD1 or TRBD2 (5 bases each). Trimming took 0 bases from V and 4 from J, leaving 6 bases between them. CDR1 SGHAT and CDR2 FQNNGV come from the germline V gene. The CDR3 is made up of 14 amino acids. CDR3 region: CASSLDGTTGELFF. CDR3 nucleotide sequence: TGTGCCAGCAGCTTAGATGGGACCACCGGGGAGCTGTTTTTT.

This chain links TRBV19 with TRBJ2-6, with unresolved D. Germline V gene sequence: CDR1 LNHDA, CDR2 SQIVND (reference sequence). The V end was cut by 7 bases, the J end by 0 bases, with 10 bases between. The CDR3 extends over 15 amino acids. The CDR3 sequence is CASNSESSGANVLTF. CDR3 sequence (DNA): TGTGCCAGTAACAGCGAGAGCTCTGGGGCCAACGTCCTGACTTTC.

The genes are TRBV20-1 and TRBJ1-4, with TRBD1 as a possible D gene (6 bases). This CDR3 spans 17 amino acids. V lost 1 base and J 0 bases, leaving 15 bases between the germline ends. The germline V gene encodes CDR1 DFQATT and CDR2 SNEGSKA (reference sequence). CDR3 amino acids: CSARAGRGFATNEKLFF. The CDR3, as DNA: TGCAGTGCTAGAGCCGGCAGGGGCTTTGCAACTAATGAAAAACTGTTTTTT.

The genes are TRBV7-8 and TRBJ1-2; 7 bases are a match to TRBD1. The junction had 8 bases not matched to a gene; V was cut back by 1 base and J by 6 bases. Germline-derived CDR1 and CDR2 are SGHVS and FQNEAQ. The CDR3 is 15 residues long. The CDR3, as DNA: TGTGCCAGCAGCTTAGGTCGCGACAGGGCCCATGGCTACACCTTC. Its protein product is CASSLGRDRAHGYTF.

The chain recombines TRBV20-1 with TRBJ2-1, with D hard to call. The V gene's germline CDR1 is DFQATT and CDR2 SNEGSKA (reference sequence). V lost 1 base, J lost 0 bases, and 16 bases lay in between. There are 17 residues in the CDR3. The chain's CDR3 is CSARVGDSLSSYNEQFF. The CDR3 coding sequence is TGCAGTGCTAGAGTCGGTGACTCCTTAAGCTCCTACAATGAGCAGTTCTTC.

In its sample, this clonotype was seen a few times. The V and J genes are TRBV29-1 and TRBJ2-7, with D tentatively TRBD2 (5 bases). This CDR3 contains 13 residues. Trimming cost V 6 bases and J 0 bases, with 12 bases left between them. In germline, CDR1 is SQVTM, CDR2 ANQGSEA. The CDR3 nucleotides are TGCAGCGTCAGGACTCCCCGCTCCTACGAGCAGTACTTC. Its protein is CSVRTPRSYEQYF.

The gene calls are TRBV27 and TRBJ2-7; D is possibly TRBD1 (6 bases). With 2 bases removed from V and 1 base from J, the gap between germline ends came to 9 bases. The CDR3 has 14 amino acids. Germline V lookup: CDR1 MNHEY, CDR2 SMNVEV (reference sequence). For the CDR3, the DNA is TGTGCCAGCAGTTTAAACAGGGCGTCCTACGAGCAGTACTTC. Its protein is CASSLNRASYEQYF.

This clonotype has just a few counts. The V gene is TRBV28, the J gene TRBJ2-1, with 14 nucleotides matching TRBD2. Germline CDR1 is MDHEN and CDR2 is SYDVKM. The CDR3 sequence is 15 residues long. Losses at the gene ends were 3 bases for V and 7 bases for J; bases not matched to a gene: 2. In DNA, the CDR3 is TGTGCCAGCAGTTTTGGGACTAGCGGGAGAAATGAGCAGTTCTTC. Its protein product is CASSFGTSGRNEQFF.

This clonotype was counted a few times. The V and J genes are TRBV6-2 or TRBV6-3 and TRBJ2-7; D is unresolved. Trimming stripped 5 bases from V and 4 bases from J, with 6 bases between. The CDR3 extends over 11 amino acids. Germline V gene sequence: CDR1 MNHEY, CDR2 SVGEGT. The CDR3 sequence: CASSNIYEQYF. In nucleotides, the CDR3 is TGTGCCAGCAGTAACATATACGAGCAGTACTTC.

J is TRBJ2-3 and V is TRBV4-3; TRBD2 matches at 9 bases. Germline CDR1 and CDR2: LGHNA and YSLEER. The CDR3 is 16 amino acids. V lost 0 bases to trimming and J lost 4 bases; unmatched junction nucleotides: 5. In nucleotides, the CDR3 is TGCGCCAGCAGCCAAGATTTAGCGGGAGTCTCAGATACGCAGTATTTT. Amino acids: CASSQDLAGVSDTQYF.

This chain uses TRBV7-2 with TRBJ1-2; D is ambiguous. Germline values: CDR1 SGHTA, CDR2 FQGNSA. The CDR3 loop spans 14 amino acids. V was pared by 5 bases and J by 6 bases, with 16 bases between. CDR3 in amino acids: CASSNLRAADGYTF. CDR3 DNA: TGTGCCAGCAGCAATTTGAGGGCAGCGGATGGCTACACCTTC.

This clonotype was seen a handful of times. This sequence joins TRBV7-9 and TRBJ2-2; possibly TRBD1 for D (6 bases). Germline V gene data show CDR1 as SEHNR and CDR2 as FQNEAQ (reference sequence). The V and J ends lost 5 bases and 0 bases respectively, with 10 bases between them. The CDR3 has 15 amino acids. As DNA, the CDR3 is TGTGCCAGCAGCATCGGACAGTCGAACACCGGGGAGCTGTTTTTT. Translated: CASSIGQSNTGELFF.

In this sample, this clonotype turned up a few times. The chain uses TRBV7-9 and TRBJ2-7; 7 bases fit TRBD2. The CDR3 covers 14 residues. V lost 5 bases and J lost 2; bases outside the gene matches: 6. Germline V CDR1 and CDR2: SEHNR, FQNEAQ (reference sequence). The CDR3 nucleotides read TGTGCCAGCAGCAATGGCGGGAGCGCCTACGAGCAGTACTTC. It translates to CASSNGGSAYEQYF. The whole variable domain, remainder taken from reference TRBV7-9 and TRBJ2-7, is DTGVSQNPRHKITKRGQNVTFRCDPISEHNRLYWYRQTLGQGPEFLTYFQNEAQLEKSRLLSDRFSAERPKGSFSTLEIQRTEQGDSAMYLCASSNGGSAYEQYFGPGTRLTVT.

The chain recombines TRBV7-2 with TRBJ1-3, with D tentatively TRBD1 (6 bases). Trimming pared 5 bases from V and 4 bases from J, leaving 15 bases between. CDR1 is SGHTA, CDR2 FQGNSA, per germline. This CDR3 has 15 amino acids. The DNA of the CDR3 is TGTGCCAGCAGCCTACAGGGTATCGCCGGAAACACCATATATTTT. It translates to CASSLQGIAGNTIYF.

This chain uses TRBV28 with TRBJ2-1, with 11 bases aligning to TRBD2. With 6 bases clipped from V and 4 bases from J, the junction kept 5 bases outside the gene matches. The CDR3 extends over 15 amino acids. The V gene's germline CDR1 is MDHEN and CDR2 SYDVKM. CDR3 DNA: TGTGCCAGCAGACTCGGGACTAGCGGATACAATGAGCAGTTCTTC. This sequence encodes CASRLGTSGYNEQFF.

This CDR3 reads CSVGQGAGEKLFF. The CDR3 nucleotides read TGCAGCGTTGGACAGGGGGCGGGTGAAAAACTGTTTTTT. The chain employs TRBV29-1 and TRBJ1-4; TRBD1 aligns across 10 bases. The CDR3 has 13 residues. The V segment lost 4 bases and the J segment 7 bases; nucleotides outside the gene matches: 3. Germline V CDR1 and CDR2: SQVTM, ANQGSEA.

This clonotype was picked up a small number of times. The rearrangement links TRBV11-2 to TRBJ2-1, with 8 bases lining up with TRBD2. This CDR3 region has 15 residues. Germline CDR1 SGHAT, CDR2 FQNNGV. Trimming removed 7 bases from V and 4 bases from J; junction bases left unmatched: 9. CDR3 protein: CASTFGVAGYNEQFF. The CDR3 coding sequence is TGTGCCAGCACATTTGGAGTAGCGGGATACAATGAGCAGTTCTTC.

In its sample, this clonotype was seen many times. In DNA form, the CDR3 reads TGCGCCAGCAGCCAAGTGCGGGGCCAAGAGACCCAGTACTTC. Translating it yields CASSQVRGQETQYF. The rearrangement links TRBV4-3 to TRBJ2-5, with a possible D match to TRBD2 (6 bases). With 1 base removed from V and 1 base from J, the gap between germline ends came to 7 bases. There are 14 residues in the CDR3. From germline, CDR1 is LGHNA and CDR2 YSLEER.

The CDR3, as DNA: TGCGCCAGCAGCTCGGGACTAGCGCTACACCAAGAGACCCAGTACTTC. It yields the protein CASSSGLALHQETQYF. This chain connects TRBV5-1 to TRBJ2-5; the match to TRBD2 covers 10 bases. CDR1 is SGHRS, CDR2 YFSETQ, per germline. This CDR3 has 16 residues. V was clipped by 3 bases and J by 0 bases; unmatched bases: 5. The whole variable domain, remainder taken from reference TRBV5-1 and TRBJ2-5, is KAGVTQTPRYLIKTRGQQVTLSCSPISGHRSVSWYQQTPGQGLQFLFEYFSETQRNKGNFPGRFSGRQFSNSRSEMNVSTLELGDSALYLCASSSGLALHQETQYFGPGTRLLVL.